Following are 2 T cell receptor beta chains from one sample sequenced in a study of blood T cell repertoires in COVID-19. Some clones are missing from TCRdb's copy, which holds only in-frame ones; the method was immunoSEQ multiplex PCR. The sample yields some 200,000 clones, about nine tenths seen once. Sequencing was carried out using PBMCs or T cells enriched from blood (not recorded which). All receptors derive from a woman in her twenties or thirties who had recovered from COVID-19.

In nucleotides, the CDR3 is TGTGCCAGCAGCCCCTGGACAGGGGATGAGCAGTTCTTC. This gives the protein CASSPWTGDEQFF. V is TRBV9 and J is TRBJ2-1, with 9 positions matching TRBD1. V lost 4 bases to trimming and J lost 8 bases; unmatched junction nucleotides: 4. Per the germline V gene, CDR1 is SGDLS and CDR2 is YYNGEE. CDR3 size: 13 residues.

The chain couples TRBV7-3 to TRBJ2-1, with a weak D call TRBD1 (5 bases). The CDR3 is 14 amino acids. Germline CDR1 and CDR2: SGHTA and FQGTGA. V shed 5 bases and J shed 10 bases, with 18 bases lying between them. CDR3 residues: CASSPRSGLEEQFF. Written as DNA, the CDR3 is TGTGCCAGCAGCCCCCGATCAGGGCTGGAGGAGCAGTTCTTC.